The 6 T cell receptor beta chains in this list originate from one sample, sequenced in a study of blood T cells in healthy people across ages. The second PCR ran roughly 7 to 11 cycles with a sample-barcoded 5' primer and J-beta primers. TCRdb reanalysed the 5' RACE reads using MiXCR and keeps one entry per CDR3 protein. The sample comprises about 1 million distinct CDR3 sequences, around 43% of which are singletons, and 15% to 20% rests with the top ten. Material for sequencing was blood. These receptor sequences come from a woman in her sixties in good health.

The rearrangement uses TRBV4-2 and TRBJ2-3; 7 bases line up with TRBD2. The CDR3 has 14 amino acids. Unmatched junction bases numbered 2, after V lost 0 bases and J lost 5 bases. Germline assignment: CDR1 LGHNA and CDR2 YNFKEQ. The CDR3, as DNA: TGTGCCAGCAGCCAAGAAGCGGGAAGAGATACGCAGTATTTT. Protein product: CASSQEAGRDTQYF.

V usage is TRBV7-9 and J usage is TRBJ2-7, with 8 positions matching TRBD1. The CDR3 is 14 amino acids. Unmatched junction bases numbered 9, after V lost 5 bases and J lost 6 bases. Per germline, CDR1 SEHNR and CDR2 FQNEAQ (reference sequence). For the CDR3, the DNA is TGTGCCAGCAGCGGCAAGACAGGGGTTCTCGAGCAGTACTTC. Residues: CASSGKTGVLEQYF.

This CDR3 reads CASSLSKGQANEQYF. Written as DNA, the CDR3 is TGTGCCAGCAGCCTCTCGAAGGGACAGGCCAACGAGCAGTACTTC. This chain uses TRBV3-1 with TRBJ2-5; TRBD1 matches 8 bases. The DNA end is more similar to TRBJ2-7, so the J call may be wrong. CDR1 is LGHDT, CDR2 YNNKEL, per germline (reference sequence). This CDR3 spans 15 amino acids.

In this sample, this clonotype turned up many times. A read error may explain this, as a much larger clone is one base away. The gene calls are TRBV28 and TRBJ2-3, with D uncertain. The germline CDR1 and CDR2 sequences are MDHEN and SYDVKM. The length of the CDR3 is 14 residues. Trimming took off 5 bases at V and 1 base at J, with 10 bases between the two ends. The CDR3: CASSVVSGTDTQYF. DNA of the CDR3: TGTGCCAGCAGTGTCGTATCGGGCACAGATACGCAGTATTTT. The full variable domain, with the rest looked up from reference TRBV28 and TRBJ2-3, is DVKVTQSSRYLVKRTGEKVFLECVQDMDHENMFWYRQDPGLGLRLIYFSYDVKMKEKGDIPEGYSVSREKKERFSLILESASTNQTSMYLCASSVVSGTDTQYFGPGTRLTVL.

The sample holds many counts of this clonotype. This chain connects TRBV28 to TRBJ2-7, with unresolved D. CDR1 and CDR2 from the germline V gene are MDHEN and SYDVKM. V was clipped by 4 bases and J by 6 bases, with 7 bases between them. The length of the CDR3 is 11 residues. CDR3 amino acids: CASSSPSEQYF. CDR3 nucleotide sequence: TGTGCCAGCAGTTCCCCTAGCGAGCAGTACTTC. Full variable domain (outside the CDR3, taken from reference TRBV28 and TRBJ2-7): DVKVTQSSRYLVKRTGEKVFLECVQDMDHENMFWYRQDPGLGLRLIYFSYDVKMKEKGDIPEGYSVSREKKERFSLILESASTNQTSMYLCASSSPSEQYFGPGTRLTVT.

This chain links TRBV19 with TRBJ2-4; tentatively, D is TRBD2 (6 bases). TRBJ2-7 matches the DNA end more closely, so the J call is doubtful. Germline V gene lookup returns CDR1 LNHDA and CDR2 SQIVND (reference sequence). The CDR3 covers 13 residues. The CDR3 here is CASSIDLEGEQYF. The CDR3 bases are TGTGCCAGTAGTATAGATCTGGAGGGCGAGCAGTACTTC.